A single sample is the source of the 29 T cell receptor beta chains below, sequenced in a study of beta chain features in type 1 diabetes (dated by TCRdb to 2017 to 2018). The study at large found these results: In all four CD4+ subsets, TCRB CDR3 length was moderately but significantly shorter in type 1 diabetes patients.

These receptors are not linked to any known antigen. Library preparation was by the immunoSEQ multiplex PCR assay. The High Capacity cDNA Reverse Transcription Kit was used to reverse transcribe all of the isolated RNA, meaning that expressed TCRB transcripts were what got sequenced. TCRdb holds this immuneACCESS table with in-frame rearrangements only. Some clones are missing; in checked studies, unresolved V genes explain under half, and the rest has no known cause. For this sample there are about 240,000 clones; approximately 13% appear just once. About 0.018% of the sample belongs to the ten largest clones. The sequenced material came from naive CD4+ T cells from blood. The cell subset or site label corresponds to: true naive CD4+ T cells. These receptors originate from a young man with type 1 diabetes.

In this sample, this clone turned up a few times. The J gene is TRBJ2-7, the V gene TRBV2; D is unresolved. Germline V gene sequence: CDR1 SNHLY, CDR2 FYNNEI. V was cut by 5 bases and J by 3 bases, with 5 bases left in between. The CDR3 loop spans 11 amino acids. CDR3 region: CASSQNYEQYF. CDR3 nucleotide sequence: TGTGCCAGCAGTCAAAACTACGAGCAGTACTTC.

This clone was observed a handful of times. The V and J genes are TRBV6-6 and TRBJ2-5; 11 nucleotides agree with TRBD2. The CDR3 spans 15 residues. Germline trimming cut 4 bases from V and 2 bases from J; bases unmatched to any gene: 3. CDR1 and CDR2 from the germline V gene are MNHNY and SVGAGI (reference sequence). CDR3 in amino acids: CASSLTSGIQETQYF. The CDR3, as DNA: TGTGCCAGCAGTTTGACTAGCGGGATACAAGAGACCCAGTACTTC.

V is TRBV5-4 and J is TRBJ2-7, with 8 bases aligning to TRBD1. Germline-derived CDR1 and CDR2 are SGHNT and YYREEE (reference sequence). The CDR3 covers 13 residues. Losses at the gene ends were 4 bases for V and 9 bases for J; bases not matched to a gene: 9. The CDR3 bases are TGTGCCAGCAGCCCCCGGGACAGGTCCATGCAGTACTTC. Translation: CASSPRDRSMQYF.

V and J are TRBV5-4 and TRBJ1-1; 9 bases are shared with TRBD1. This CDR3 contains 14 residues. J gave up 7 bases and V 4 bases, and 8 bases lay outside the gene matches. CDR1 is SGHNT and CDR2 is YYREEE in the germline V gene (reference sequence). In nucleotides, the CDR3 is TGTGCCAGCAGCCTCGGGACAGGGAGGAGTGAAGCTTTCTTT. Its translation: CASSLGTGRSEAFF.

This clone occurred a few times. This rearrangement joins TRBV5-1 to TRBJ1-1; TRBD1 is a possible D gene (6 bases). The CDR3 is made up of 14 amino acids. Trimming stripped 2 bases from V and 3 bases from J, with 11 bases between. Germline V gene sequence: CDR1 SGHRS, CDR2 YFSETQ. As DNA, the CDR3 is TGCGCCAGCAGCTTACAGGGTCAGGACACTGAAGCTTTCTTT. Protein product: CASSLQGQDTEAFF.

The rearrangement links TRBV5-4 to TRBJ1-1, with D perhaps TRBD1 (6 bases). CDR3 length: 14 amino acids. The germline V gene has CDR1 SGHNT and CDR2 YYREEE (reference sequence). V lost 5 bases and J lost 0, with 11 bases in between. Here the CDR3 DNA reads TGTGCCAGCAGTACACAGGGCCTGAACACTGAAGCTTTCTTT. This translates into CASSTQGLNTEAFF. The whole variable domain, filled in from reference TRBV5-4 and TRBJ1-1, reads ETGVTQSPTHLIKTRGQQVTLRCSSQSGHNTVSWYQQALGQGPQFIFQYYREEENGRGNFPPRFSGLQFPNYSSELNVNALELDDSALYLCASSTQGLNTEAFFGQGTRLTVV.

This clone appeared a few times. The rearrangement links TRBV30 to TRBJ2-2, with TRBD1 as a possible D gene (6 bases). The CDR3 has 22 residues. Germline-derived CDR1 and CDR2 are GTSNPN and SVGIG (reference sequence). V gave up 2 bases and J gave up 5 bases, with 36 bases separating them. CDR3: CAWSRSVHEGGVPFFGTGELFF. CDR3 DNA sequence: TGTGCCTGGAGTCGGTCTGTTCATGAAGGGGGAGTCCCCTTCTTTGGAACCGGGGAGCTGTTTTTT.

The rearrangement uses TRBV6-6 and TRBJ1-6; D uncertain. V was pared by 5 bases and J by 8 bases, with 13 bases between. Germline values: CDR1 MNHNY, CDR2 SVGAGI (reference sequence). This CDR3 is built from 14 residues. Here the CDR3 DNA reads TGTGCCAGCAGTACCGGGTCTCGTCATTCACCCCTCCACTTT. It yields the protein CASSTGSRHSPLHF.

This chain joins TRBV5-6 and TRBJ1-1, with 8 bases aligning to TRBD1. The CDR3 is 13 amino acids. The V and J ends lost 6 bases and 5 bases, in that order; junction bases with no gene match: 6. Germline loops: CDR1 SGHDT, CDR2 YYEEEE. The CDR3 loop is CASIQGAGTEAFF. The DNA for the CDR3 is TGTGCCAGCATCCAGGGGGCGGGAACTGAAGCTTTCTTT.

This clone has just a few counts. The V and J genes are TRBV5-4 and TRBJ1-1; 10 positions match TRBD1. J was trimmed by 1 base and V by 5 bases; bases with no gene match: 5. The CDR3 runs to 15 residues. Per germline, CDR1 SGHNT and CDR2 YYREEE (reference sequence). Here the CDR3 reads CASRERQGANTEAFF. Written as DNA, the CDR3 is TGTGCCAGCAGGGAGAGACAGGGGGCGAACACTGAAGCTTTCTTT.

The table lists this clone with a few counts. The CDR3 region has the DNA TGCGCCAGCAGCCCGTACTTCAGGGAAAGGAATTCACCCCTCCACTTT. Its translation: CASSPYFRERNSPLHF. The rearrangement joins TRBV4-1 to TRBJ1-6, with D perhaps TRBD1 (5 bases). The V and J ends lost 4 bases and 7 bases respectively, with 17 bases between them. This CDR3 has 16 residues. From germline, CDR1 is MGHRA and CDR2 YSYEKL.

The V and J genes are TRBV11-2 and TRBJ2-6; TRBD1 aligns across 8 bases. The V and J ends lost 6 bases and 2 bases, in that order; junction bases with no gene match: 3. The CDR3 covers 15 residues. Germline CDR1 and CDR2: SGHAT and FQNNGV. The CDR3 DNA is TGTGCCAGCAGTATACAGGGGGCTGGGGCCAACGTCCTGACTTTC. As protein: CASSIQGAGANVLTF. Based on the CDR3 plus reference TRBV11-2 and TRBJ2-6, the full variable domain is EAGVAQSPRYKIIEKRQSVAFWCNPISGHATLYWYQQILGQGPKLLIQFQNNGVVDDSQLPKDRFSAERLKGVDSTLKIQPAKLEDSAVYLCASSIQGAGANVLTFGAGSRLTVL.

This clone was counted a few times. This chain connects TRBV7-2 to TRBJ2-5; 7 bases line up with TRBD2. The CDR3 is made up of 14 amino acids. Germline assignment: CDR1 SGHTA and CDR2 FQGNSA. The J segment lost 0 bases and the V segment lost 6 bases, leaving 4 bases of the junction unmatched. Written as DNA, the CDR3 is TGTGCCAGCAGTCATAGCGGGTACCAAGAGACCCAGTACTTC. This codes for CASSHSGYQETQYF.

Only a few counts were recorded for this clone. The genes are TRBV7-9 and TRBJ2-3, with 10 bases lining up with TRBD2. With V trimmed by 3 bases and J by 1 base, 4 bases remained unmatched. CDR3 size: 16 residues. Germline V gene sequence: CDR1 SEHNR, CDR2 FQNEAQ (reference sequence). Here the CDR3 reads CASSFSLAGGTDTQYF. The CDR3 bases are TGTGCCAGCAGCTTTAGTCTAGCGGGGGGCACAGATACGCAGTATTTT.

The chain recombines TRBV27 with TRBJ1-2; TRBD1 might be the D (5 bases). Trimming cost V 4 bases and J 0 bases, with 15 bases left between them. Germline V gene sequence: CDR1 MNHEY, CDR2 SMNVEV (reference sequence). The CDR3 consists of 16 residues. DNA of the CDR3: TGTGCCAGCAGTTCAACGGGACTGACAGCTAACTATGGCTACACCTTC. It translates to CASSSTGLTANYGYTF.

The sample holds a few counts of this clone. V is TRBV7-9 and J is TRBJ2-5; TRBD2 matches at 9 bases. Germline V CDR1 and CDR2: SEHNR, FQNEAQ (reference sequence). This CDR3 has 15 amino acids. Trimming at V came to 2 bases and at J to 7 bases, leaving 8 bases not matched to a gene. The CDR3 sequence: CASSLREAGGSTQYF. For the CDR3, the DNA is TGTGCCAGCAGCTTACGAGAAGCGGGGGGATCGACCCAGTACTTC.

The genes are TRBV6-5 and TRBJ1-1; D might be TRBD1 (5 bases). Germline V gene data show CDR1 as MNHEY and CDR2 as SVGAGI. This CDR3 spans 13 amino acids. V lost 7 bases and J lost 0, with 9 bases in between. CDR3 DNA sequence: TGTGCCAGCACCCAAGGGGTGAACACTGAAGCTTTCTTT. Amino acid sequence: CASTQGVNTEAFF.

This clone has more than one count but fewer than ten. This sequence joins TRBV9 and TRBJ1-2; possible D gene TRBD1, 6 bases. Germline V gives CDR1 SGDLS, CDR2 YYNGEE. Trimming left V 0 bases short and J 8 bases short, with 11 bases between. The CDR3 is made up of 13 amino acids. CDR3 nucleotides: TGTGCCAGCAGCGTAGCACAGGGTCTGGGCTACACCTTC. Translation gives CASSVAQGLGYTF. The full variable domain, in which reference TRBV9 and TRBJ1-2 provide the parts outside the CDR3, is DSGVTQTPKHLITATGQRVTLRCSPRSGDLSVYWYQQSLDQGLQFLIQYYNGEERAKGNILERFSAQQFPDLHSELNLSSLELGDSALYFCASSVAQGLGYTFGSGTRLTVV.

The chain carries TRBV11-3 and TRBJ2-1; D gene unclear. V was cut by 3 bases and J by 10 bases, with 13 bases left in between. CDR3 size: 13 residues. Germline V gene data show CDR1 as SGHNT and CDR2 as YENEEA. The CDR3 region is CASSLGQVGEQFF. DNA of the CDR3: TGTGCCAGCAGCTTGGGTCAGGTCGGAGAGCAGTTCTTC.

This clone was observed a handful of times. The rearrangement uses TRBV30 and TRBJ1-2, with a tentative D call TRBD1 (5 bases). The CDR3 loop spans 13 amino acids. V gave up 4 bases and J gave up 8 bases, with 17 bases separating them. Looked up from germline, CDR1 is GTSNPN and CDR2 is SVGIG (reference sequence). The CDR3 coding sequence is TGTGCCTGGAAAGGTGGGGGGACCCGGGGCTACACCTTC. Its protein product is CAWKGGGTRGYTF.

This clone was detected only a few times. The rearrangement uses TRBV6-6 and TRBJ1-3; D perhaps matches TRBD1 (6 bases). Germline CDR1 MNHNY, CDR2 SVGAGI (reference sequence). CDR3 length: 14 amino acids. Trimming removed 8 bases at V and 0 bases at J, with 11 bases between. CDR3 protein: CASFGGASGNTIYF. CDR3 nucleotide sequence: TGTGCCAGCTTCGGGGGGGCCTCTGGAAACACCATATATTTT.

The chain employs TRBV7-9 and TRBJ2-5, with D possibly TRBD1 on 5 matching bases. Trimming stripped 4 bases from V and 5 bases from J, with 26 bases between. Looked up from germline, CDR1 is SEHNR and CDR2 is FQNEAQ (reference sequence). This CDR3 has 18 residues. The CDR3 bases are TGTGCCAGCAGCTCTCCGCCGACCAGTGACAGCCCAAGGGAGACCCAGTACTTC. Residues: CASSSPPTSDSPRETQYF.

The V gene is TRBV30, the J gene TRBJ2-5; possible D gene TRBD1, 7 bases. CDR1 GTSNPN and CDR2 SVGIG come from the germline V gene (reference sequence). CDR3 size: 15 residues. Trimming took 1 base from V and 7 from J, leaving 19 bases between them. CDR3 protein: CAWSGLIRGDGTQYF. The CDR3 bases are TGTGCCTGGAGTGGCCTTATCAGGGGGGATGGGACCCAGTACTTC. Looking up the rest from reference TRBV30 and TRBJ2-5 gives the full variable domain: SQTIHQWPATLVQPVGSPLSLECTVEGTSNPNLYWYRQAAGRGLQLLFYSVGIGQISSEVPQNLSASRPQDRQFILSSKKLLLSDSGFYLCAWSGLIRGDGTQYFGPGTRLLVL.

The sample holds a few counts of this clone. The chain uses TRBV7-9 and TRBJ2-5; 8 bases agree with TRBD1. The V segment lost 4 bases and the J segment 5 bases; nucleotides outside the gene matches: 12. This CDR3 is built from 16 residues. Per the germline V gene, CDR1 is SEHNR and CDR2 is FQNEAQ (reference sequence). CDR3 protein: CASSWSTGDAVETQYF. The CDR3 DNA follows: TGTGCCAGCAGCTGGTCGACAGGGGATGCTGTTGAGACCCAGTACTTC.

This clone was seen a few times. This CDR3 reads CASSSWTGGTDTQYF. In DNA, the CDR3 is TGTGCCAGCAGCTCTTGGACAGGGGGCACAGATACGCAGTATTTT. The chain has TRBV11-2 and TRBJ2-3; 9 bases align to TRBD1. The ends lost 4 bases at V and 1 base at J; junction bases unmatched: 3. The CDR3 length is 15 residues. CDR1 and CDR2 from the germline V gene are SGHAT and FQNNGV.

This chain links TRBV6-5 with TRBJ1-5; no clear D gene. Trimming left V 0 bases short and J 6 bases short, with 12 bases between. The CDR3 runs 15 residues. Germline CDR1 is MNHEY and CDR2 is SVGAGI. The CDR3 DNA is TGTGCCAGCAGTTACTCGCGGGATCCGGGTCAGCCCCAGCATTTT. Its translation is CASSYSRDPGQPQHF.

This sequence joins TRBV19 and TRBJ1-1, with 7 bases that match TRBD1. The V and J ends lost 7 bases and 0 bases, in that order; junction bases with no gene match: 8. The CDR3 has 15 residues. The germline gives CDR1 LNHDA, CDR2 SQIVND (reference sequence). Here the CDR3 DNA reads TGTGCCAGTAAAGACTACAGGGGATTGAACACTGAAGCTTTCTTT. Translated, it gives CASKDYRGLNTEAFF.

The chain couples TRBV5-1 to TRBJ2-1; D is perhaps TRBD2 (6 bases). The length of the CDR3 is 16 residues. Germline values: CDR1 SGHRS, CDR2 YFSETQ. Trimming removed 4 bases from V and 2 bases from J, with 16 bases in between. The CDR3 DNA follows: TGCGCCAGCAGCAAGGATAGCGGTGGGGCCTACAATGAGCAGTTCTTC. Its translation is CASSKDSGGAYNEQFF.

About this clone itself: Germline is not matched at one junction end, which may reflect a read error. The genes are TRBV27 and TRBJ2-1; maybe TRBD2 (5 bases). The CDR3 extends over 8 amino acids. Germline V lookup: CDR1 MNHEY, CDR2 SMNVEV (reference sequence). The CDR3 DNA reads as TGCAACGGGGATGAGCAGTTCTTC. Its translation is CNGDEQFF.